The 3 T cell receptor beta chains below all came from one sample that was sequenced in a study of blood T cell repertoires in COVID-19. The assay was immunoSEQ multiplex PCR, and TCRdb's table has in-frame clones only and misses some. The sample has a few hundred thousand clones; about 90% are singletons. Input material: PBMCs or T cells enriched from blood (not recorded which). The receptors originated from a woman aged 25 to 45 who had been exposed to COVID-19.

The CDR3: CASSQGGYGYTF. CDR3 sequence (DNA): TGTGCCAGCAGCCAAGGAGGCTATGGCTACACCTTC. V gene TRBV3-1 (or the pseudogene TRBV3-2) combines with J gene TRBJ1-2; D gene unclear. The V gene's germline CDR1 is LGHDT and CDR2 YNNKEL (reference sequence). The length of the CDR3 is 12 residues. V dropped 1 base and J dropped 4 bases, with 4 bases sitting between them.

The gene calls are TRBV30 and TRBJ2-1; the D gene is possibly TRBD2 (5 bases). This CDR3 comprises 13 residues. Germline V gives CDR1 GTSNPN, CDR2 SVGIG (reference sequence). Trimming shortened V by 6 bases and J by 2 bases, and 11 bases separated the two germline ends. The DNA of the CDR3 is TGTGCCTGTCAGAGCGGAGCCTACAATGAGCAGTTCTTC. It codes for CACQSGAYNEQFF.

The V gene is TRBV12-5, the J gene TRBJ2-5, with D unresolved. This CDR3 is built from 14 residues. The ends were cut back, 1 base at V and 5 bases at J, with 11 bases in the middle. The germline V gene has CDR1 LGHNT and CDR2 FRNRAP. Here the CDR3 DNA reads TGTGCTAGTGGTTTGGATCCGGCAGCGGAGACCCAGTACTTC. Protein product: CASGLDPAAETQYF.